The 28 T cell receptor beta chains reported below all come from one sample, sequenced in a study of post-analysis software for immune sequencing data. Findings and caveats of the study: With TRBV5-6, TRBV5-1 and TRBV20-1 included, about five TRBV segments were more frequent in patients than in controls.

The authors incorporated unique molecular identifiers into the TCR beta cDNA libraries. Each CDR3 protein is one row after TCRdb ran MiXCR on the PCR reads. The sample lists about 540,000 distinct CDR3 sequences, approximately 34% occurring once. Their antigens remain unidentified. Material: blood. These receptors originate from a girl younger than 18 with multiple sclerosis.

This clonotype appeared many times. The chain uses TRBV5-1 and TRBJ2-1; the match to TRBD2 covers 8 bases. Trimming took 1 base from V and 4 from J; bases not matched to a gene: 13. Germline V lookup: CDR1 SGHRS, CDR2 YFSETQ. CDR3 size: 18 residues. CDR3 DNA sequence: TGCGCCAGCAGCTTGTCCGGGAGGGTGGTCGGGGGATACAATGAGCAGTTCTTC. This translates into CASSLSGRVVGGYNEQFF.

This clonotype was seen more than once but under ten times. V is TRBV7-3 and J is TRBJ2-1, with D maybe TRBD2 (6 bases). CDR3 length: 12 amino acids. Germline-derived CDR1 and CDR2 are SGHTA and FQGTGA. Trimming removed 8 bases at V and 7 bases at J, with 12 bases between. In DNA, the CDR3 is TGTGCCAGCGCTGGGGACTTAAATGAGCAGTTCTTC. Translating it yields CASAGDLNEQFF. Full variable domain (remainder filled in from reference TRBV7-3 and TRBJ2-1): GAGVSQTPSNKVTEKGKYVELRCDPISGHTALYWYRQSLGQGPEFLIYFQGTGAADDSGLPNDRFFAVRPEGSVSTLKIQRTERGDSAVYLCASAGDLNEQFFGPGTRLTVL.

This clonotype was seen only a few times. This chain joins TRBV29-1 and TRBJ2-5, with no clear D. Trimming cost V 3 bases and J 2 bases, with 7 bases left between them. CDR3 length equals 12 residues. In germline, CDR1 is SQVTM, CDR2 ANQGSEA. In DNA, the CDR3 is TGCAGCGTTGAGCGCTATCAAGAGACCCAGTACTTC. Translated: CSVERYQETQYF.

This CDR3 reads CASSPDGRGPLHF. The CDR3 region has the DNA TGCGCCAGCAGCCCGGACGGTCGAGGTCCCCTCCACTTT. V is TRBV5-1 and J is TRBJ1-6; D gene uncertain. The V gene's germline CDR1 is SGHRS and CDR2 YFSETQ. This CDR3 spans 13 amino acids. The ends were cut back, 4 bases at V and 13 bases at J, with 15 bases in the middle.

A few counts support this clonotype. This CDR3 reads CSASQGNEKLFF. In DNA form, the CDR3 reads TGCAGTGCTAGCCAGGGTAATGAAAAACTGTTTTTT. The V call is TRBV20-1, the J call TRBJ1-4; D perhaps matches TRBD1 (5 bases). Deletions cut 3 bases from V and 4 bases from J, with 6 bases between. This CDR3 contains 12 residues. CDR1 and CDR2 (germline): DFQATT, SNEGSKA (reference sequence).

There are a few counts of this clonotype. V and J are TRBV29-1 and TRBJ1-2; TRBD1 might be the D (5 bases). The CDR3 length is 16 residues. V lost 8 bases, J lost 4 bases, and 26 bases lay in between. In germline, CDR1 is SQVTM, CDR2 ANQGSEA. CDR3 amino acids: CSTTDAQDKSLYGYTF. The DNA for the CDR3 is TGCAGCACCACCGACGCCCAGGACAAATCCCTCTATGGCTACACCTTC.

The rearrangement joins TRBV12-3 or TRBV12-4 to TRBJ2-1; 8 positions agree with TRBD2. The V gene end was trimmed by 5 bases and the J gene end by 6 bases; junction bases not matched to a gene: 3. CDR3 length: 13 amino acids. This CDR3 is CASSTGTSNEQFF. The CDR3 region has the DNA TGTGCCAGCAGTACCGGGACTAGCAATGAGCAGTTCTTC.

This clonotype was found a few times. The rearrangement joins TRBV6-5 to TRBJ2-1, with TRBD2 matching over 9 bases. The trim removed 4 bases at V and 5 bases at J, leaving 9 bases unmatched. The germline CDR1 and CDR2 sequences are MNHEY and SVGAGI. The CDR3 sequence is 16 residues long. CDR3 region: CASSFLGAGGNNEQFF. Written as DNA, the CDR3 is TGTGCCAGCAGTTTCCTGGGGGCGGGGGGGAACAATGAGCAGTTCTTC.

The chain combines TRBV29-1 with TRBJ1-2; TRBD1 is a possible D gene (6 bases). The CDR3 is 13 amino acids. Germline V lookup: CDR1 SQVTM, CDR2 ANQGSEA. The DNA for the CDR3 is TGCAGTTTGGACGCCGGGGGCGACTATGGCTACACCTTC. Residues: CSLDAGGDYGYTF.

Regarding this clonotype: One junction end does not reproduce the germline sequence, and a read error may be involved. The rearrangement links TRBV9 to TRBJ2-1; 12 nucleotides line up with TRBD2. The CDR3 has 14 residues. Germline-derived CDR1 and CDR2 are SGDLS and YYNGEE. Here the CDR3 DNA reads TGTGTCAGCAGCGTAGCCGGGACTAGCGGGGAGCAGTTCTTC. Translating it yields CVSSVAGTSGEQFF. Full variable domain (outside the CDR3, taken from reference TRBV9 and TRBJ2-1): DSGVTQTPKHLITATGQRVTLRCSPRSGDLSVYWYQQSLDQGLQFLIQYYNGEERAKGNILERFSAQQFPDLHSELNLSSLELGDSALYFCVSSVAGTSGEQFFGPGTRLTVL.

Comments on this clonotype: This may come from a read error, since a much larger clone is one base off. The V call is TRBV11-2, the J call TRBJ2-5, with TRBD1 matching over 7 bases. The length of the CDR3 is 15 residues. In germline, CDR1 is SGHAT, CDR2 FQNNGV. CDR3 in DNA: TGTGCCTGCAGCTACACCGGGACAGTACAAGAGACCCAGTACTTC. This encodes CACSYTGTVQETQYF. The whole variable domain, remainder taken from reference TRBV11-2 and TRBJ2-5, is EAGVAQSPRYKIIEKRQSVAFWCNPISGHATLYWYQQILGQGPKLLIQFQNNGVVDDSQLPKDRFSAERLKGVDSTLKIQPAKLEDSAVYLCACSYTGTVQETQYFGPGTRLLVL.

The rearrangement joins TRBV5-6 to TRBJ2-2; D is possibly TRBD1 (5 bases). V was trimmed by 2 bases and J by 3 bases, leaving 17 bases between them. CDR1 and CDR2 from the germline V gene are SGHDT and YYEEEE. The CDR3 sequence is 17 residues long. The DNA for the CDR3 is TGTGCCAGCAGCTTTATTCAGGGCAGATTCGACACCGGGGAGCTGTTTTTT. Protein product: CASSFIQGRFDTGELFF.

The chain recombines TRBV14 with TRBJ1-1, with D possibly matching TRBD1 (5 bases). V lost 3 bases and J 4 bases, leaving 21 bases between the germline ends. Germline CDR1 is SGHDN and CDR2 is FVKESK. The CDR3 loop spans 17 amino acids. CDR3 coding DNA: TGTGCCAGCAGCCAGACATCCCGGCGGGGAAGGGGCACTGAAGCTTTCTTT. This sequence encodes CASSQTSRRGRGTEAFF.

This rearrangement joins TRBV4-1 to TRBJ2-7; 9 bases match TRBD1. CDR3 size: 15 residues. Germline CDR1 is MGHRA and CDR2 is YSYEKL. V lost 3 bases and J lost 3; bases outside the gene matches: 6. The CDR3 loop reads CASSHRRDRDYEQYF. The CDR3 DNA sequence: TGCGCCAGCAGCCACCGCCGGGACAGGGACTACGAGCAGTACTTC.

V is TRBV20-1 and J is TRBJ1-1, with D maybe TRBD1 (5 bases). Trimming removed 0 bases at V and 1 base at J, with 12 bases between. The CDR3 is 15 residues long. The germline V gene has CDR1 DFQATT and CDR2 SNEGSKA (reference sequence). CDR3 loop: CSARDHRGGNTEAFF. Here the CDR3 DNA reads TGCAGTGCTAGAGATCATAGGGGAGGGAACACTGAAGCTTTCTTT.

DNA for the CDR3: TGTGCCAGCAGTTACTCGGGTCGGGGAAGTAGGAGGGGGCATGGAAACATTCAGTACTTC. Amino acids: CASSYSGRGSRRGHGNIQYF. V and J are TRBV6-5 and TRBJ2-4; D is possibly TRBD1 (7 bases). Trimming removed 0 bases from V and 6 bases from J, with 27 bases in between. This CDR3 is built from 20 residues. The germline CDR1 and CDR2 sequences are MNHEY and SVGAGI.

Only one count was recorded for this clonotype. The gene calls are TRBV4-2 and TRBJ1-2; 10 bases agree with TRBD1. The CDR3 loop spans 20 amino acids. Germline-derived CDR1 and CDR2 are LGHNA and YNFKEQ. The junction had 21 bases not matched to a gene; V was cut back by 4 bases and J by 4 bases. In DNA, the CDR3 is TGTGCCAGCAGCCCCTATCTTGCTGGGACAGGGGAAGTCGCGCTCTATGGCTACACCTTC. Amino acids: CASSPYLAGTGEVALYGYTF.

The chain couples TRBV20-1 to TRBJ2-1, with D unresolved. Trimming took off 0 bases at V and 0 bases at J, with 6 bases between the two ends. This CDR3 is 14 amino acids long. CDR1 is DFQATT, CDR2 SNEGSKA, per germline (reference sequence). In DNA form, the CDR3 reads TGCAGTGCTAGAGACGGGCCCTCCTACAATGAGCAGTTCTTC. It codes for CSARDGPSYNEQFF.

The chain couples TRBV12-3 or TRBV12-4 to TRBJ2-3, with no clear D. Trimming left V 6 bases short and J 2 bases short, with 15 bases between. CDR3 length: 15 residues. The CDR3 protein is CASSLARWYTDTQYF. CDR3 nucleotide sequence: TGTGCCAGCAGCCTTGCACGGTGGTACACAGATACGCAGTATTTT.

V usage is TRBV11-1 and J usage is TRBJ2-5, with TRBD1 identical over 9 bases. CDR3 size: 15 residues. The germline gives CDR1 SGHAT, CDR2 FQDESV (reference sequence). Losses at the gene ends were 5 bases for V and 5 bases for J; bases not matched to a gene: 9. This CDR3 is CASSGTGGEGETQYF. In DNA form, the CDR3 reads TGTGCCAGCAGCGGCACAGGGGGCGAAGGGGAGACCCAGTACTTC.

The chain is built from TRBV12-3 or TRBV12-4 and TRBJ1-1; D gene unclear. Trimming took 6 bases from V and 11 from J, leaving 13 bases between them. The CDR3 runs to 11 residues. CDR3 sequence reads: CASSRTPMAFF. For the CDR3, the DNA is TGTGCCAGCAGCCGGACCCCGATGGCTTTCTTT.

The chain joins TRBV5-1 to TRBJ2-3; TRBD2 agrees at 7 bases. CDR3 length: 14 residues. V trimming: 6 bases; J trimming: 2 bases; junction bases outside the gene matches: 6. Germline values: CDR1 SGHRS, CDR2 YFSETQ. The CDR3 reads CASMSGGYTDTQYF. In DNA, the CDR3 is TGCGCCAGCATGTCGGGGGGATACACAGATACGCAGTATTTT.

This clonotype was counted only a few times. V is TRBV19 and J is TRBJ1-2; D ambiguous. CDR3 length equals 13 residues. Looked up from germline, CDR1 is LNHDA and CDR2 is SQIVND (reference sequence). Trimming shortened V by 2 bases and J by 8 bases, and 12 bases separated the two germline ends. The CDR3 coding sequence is TGTGCCAGTAGTATACGGGGAGGAGGAGGCTACACCTTC. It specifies CASSIRGGGGYTF.

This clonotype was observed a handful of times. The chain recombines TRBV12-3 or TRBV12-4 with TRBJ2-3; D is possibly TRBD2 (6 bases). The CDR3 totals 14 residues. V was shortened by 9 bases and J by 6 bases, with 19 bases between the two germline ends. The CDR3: CASASGRKADTQYF. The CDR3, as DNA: TGTGCCAGTGCCTCGGGGAGGAAAGCCGATACGCAGTATTTT.

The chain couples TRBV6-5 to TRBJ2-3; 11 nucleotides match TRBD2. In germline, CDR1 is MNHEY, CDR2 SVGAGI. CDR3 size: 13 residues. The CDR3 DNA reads TGTGCGACGCTAGCGGGGGGAAGAGATACGCAGTATTTT. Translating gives CATLAGGRDTQYF.

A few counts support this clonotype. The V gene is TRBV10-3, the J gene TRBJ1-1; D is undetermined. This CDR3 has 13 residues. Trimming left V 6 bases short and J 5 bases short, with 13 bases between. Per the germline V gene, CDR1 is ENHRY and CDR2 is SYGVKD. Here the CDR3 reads CAIRDLLGTEAFF. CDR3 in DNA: TGTGCCATCAGGGACCTCCTGGGGACTGAAGCTTTCTTT.

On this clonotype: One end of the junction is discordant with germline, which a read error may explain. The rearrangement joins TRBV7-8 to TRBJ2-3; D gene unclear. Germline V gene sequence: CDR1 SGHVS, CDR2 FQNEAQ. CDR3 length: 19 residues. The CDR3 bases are TGCGCCAGCAGCTTAAGTAGCTCGGCGACGGTACTTAGCACAGATACGCAGTATTTT. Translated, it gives CASSLSSSATVLSTDTQYF. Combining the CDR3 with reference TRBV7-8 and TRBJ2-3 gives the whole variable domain GAGVSQSPRYKVAKRGQDVALRCDPISGHVSLFWYQQALGQGPEFLTYFQNEAQLDKSGLPSDRFFAERPEGSVSTLKIQRTQQEDSAVYLCASSLSSSATVLSTDTQYFGPGTRLTVL.

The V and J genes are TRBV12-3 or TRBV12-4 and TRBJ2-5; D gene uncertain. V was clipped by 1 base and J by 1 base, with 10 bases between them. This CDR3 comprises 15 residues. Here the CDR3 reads CASSLGVRSQETQYF. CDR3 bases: TGTGCCAGCAGTTTAGGGGTTAGGAGCCAAGAGACCCAGTACTTC.